Detailed here is one TCR beta chain. The data were produced by immunoSEQ multiplex PCR, yet TCRdb's version contains in-frame clones alone and is incomplete. The sample comprises about 270,000 clones, about nine tenths of which are singletons, and 2% to 2.5% rests with the top ten. CDR3 length: 14 amino acids. Germline CDR1 SGHTA, CDR2 FQGNSA. Trimming took off 1 base at V and 6 bases at J, with 10 bases between the two ends. This entry comes from a study of blood T cell repertoires in COVID-19. About the research overall: Italy, Spain and the United States were the sources of the convalescent and acute COVID-19 samples. Nucleic acid was either cDNA or gDNA, and it came from T cells, B-cell-depleted T cells, or PBMCs.

Everyone who took part was roughly 18 to 89 years old, and they came from 24 US areas. Cohort placement rested on clinical history that participants reported themselves. The clonotype comes from a woman aged 40 to 55 with acute COVID-19. Sequenced sample: PBMCs or T cells enriched from blood (not recorded which). V gene TRBV7-2 combines with J gene TRBJ1-5; no reliable D call. CDR3 residues: CASSLGEKGQPQHF. CDR3 DNA sequence: TGTGCCAGCAGCTTAGGGGAGAAGGGTCAGCCCCAGCATTTT.